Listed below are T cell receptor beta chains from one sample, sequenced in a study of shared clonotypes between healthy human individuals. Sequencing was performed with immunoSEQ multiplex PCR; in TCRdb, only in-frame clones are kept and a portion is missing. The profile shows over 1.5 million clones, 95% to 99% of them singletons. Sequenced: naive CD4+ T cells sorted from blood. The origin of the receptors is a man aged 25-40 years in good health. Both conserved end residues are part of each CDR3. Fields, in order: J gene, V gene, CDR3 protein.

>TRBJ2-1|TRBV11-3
CASSHRGLGDHNEQFF
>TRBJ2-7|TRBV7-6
CASSRTDGTYEQYF
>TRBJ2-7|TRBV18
CASSPPSGDSYEQYF
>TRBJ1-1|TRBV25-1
CASSDRQGAKTEAFF
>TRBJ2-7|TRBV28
CASSLQGSRYEQYF
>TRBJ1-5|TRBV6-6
CASSYRNWGSQPQHF
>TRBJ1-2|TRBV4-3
CASSQGNSYGYTF
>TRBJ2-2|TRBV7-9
CASSLAPSGIIKNGELFF
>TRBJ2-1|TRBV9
CASSVATFGQKQFF
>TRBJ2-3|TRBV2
CASGGTNLFSGQYF
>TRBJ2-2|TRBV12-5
CASGLVLRGPTPTGELFF
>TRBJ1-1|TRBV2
CASSETGIGNTEAFF
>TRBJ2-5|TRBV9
CASSVGTAQETQYF
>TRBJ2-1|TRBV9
CASGLAAKSYNEQFF
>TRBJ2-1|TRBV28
CASSPGASAYNEQFF
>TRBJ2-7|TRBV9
CASSETGVPGEQYF
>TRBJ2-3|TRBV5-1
CASSQADTQYF
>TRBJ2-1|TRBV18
CASSPTSGPWSEQFF
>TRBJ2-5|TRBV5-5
CASSLAGRETQYF
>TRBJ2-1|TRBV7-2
CASSLGLAGDNEQFF
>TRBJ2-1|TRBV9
CASSVEAGALGEQFF
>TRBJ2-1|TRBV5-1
CASSIQGYNEQFF
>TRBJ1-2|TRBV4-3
CASSLPYRGPYGYTF
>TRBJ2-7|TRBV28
CASSFPPEQYF
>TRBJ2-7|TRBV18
CASSRVGSYEQYF
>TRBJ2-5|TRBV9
CASTYSGRPGGLETQYF
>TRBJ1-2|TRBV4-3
CASSQMEGDYGYTF
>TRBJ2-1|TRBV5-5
CASSLFGAYNEQFF
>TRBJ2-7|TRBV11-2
CASSPTTSYEQYF
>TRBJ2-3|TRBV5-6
CASSLEGGADTQYF
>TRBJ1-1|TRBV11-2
CASLRAGGFTEAFF
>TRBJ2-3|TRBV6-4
CASSDSGAPTQYF
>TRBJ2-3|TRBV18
CASSPLGLAGFRTSTDTQYF
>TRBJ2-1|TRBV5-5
CASSPGTPGEFF
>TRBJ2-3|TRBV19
CASSIDLLGSTDTQYF
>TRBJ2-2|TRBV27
CASSSTGGTKSGTGELFF
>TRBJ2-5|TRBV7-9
CASSVVAYQETQYF
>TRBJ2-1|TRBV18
CASSPGLYNEQFF
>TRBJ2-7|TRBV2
CASSGGVGGRRENF
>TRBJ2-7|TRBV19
CASSIRGQGAKVYEQYF
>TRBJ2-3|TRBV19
CASSMLAGVSFTDTQYF
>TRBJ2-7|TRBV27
CASSLGTASYEQYF
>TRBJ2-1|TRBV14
CASSQHLAGGYNEQFF
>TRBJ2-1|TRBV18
CASSSMWDRAYNEQFF
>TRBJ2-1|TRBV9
CASSAALRGRLNEQFF
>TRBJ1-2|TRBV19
CASRNGQSPYGYTF
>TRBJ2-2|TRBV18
CASSPRVTSSTGELFF
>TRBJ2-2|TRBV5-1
CASSPGLAGAGELFF
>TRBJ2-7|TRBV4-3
CASSQEGRGGEQYF
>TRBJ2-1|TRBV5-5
CASSLDGTEYNEQFF
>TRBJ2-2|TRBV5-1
CASSLEPGVGGELFF
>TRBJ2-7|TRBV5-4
CASSLTGEAYEQYF
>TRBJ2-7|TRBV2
CASKTAGSMEQYF
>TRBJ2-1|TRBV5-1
CASSYRTSRSSYNEQFF
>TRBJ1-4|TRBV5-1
CASSLAVGEKLFF
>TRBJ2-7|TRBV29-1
CSVRSDGTYEQYF
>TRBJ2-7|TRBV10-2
CASWTREDLDEQYF
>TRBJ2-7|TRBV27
CASSFRGEQYF
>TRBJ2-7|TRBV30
CAWNGQGTNTYEQYF
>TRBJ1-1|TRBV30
CAWSVLFEAFF